This T cell receptor beta chain originates from a study of cytomegalovirus exposure and HLA in healthy donors. The primer mix had 60 Vbeta and 13 Jbeta primers. The table came from immunoSEQ multiplex PCR; TCRdb's copy has only in-frame clones and leaves some out. The profile shows approximately 150,000 clones, 80% to 90% of them singletons. General study results and limits: Further analysis was carried out later, and it showed several of the most significant clusters appearing linked to common viral pathogens. Reports state that TCR beta sequences accurately predicted most subjects' HLA-A and HLA-B alleles. CMV serostatus was the only recorded immune exposure for donors.

A remark on this clone: The antigen is undetermined.

The clonotype originates from a woman aged 40 to 50 in good health and CMV-seropositive. Sequenced: PBMCs.

The CDR3 nucleotides are TGTGCCAGCAGTTCTTGGACAGGGGGCTCAAGTGGCTACACCTTC. Translated: CASSSWTGGSSGYTF. V is TRBV28 and J is TRBJ1-2, with 11 nucleotides matching TRBD1. Germline trimming cut 4 bases from V and 7 bases from J; bases unmatched to any gene: 8. CDR3 length: 15 amino acids. The germline gives CDR1 MDHEN, CDR2 SYDVKM.